A single sample is the source of the 14 T cell receptor beta chains below, sequenced in a study of cytomegalovirus exposure and HLA in healthy donors. With 60 Vbeta and 13 Jbeta primers, the PCR was carried out. TCRdb keeps only in-frame clones here, not all; method: immunoSEQ multiplex PCR. The sample has 95,000 to 100,000 clones, less than 85% seen once. The sequenced sample was PBMCs. The receptors here all came from a woman aged 55-75 years in good health and CMV-seropositive.

This rearrangement joins TRBV19 to TRBJ2-1; unclear D gene. Germline CDR1 is LNHDA and CDR2 is SQIVND (reference sequence). Trimming pared 4 bases from V and 0 bases from J, leaving 10 bases between. This CDR3 contains 15 residues. The CDR3 is CASSTTKSSYNEQFF. The CDR3 nucleotides are TGTGCCAGTAGTACTACGAAGAGCTCCTACAATGAGCAGTTCTTC.

The J gene is TRBJ2-7, the V gene TRBV30; 10 bases line up with TRBD1. The V segment lost 1 base and the J segment 3 bases; nucleotides outside the gene matches: 6. The CDR3 runs 15 residues. From germline, CDR1 is GTSNPN and CDR2 SVGIG (reference sequence). This CDR3 reads CAWSGGQGEFYEQYF. The CDR3 DNA follows: TGTGCCTGGAGTGGAGGACAGGGGGAGTTCTACGAGCAGTACTTC.

The chain couples TRBV25-1 to TRBJ1-1; 8 nucleotides align to TRBD1. CDR1 is MGHDK and CDR2 is SYGVNS in the germline V gene. The CDR3 extends over 14 amino acids. Trimming took 6 bases from V and 5 from J; bases not matched to a gene: 8. Here the CDR3 reads CASSETGGMTEAFF. CDR3 coding DNA: TGTGCCAGCAGCGAAACAGGGGGTATGACTGAAGCTTTCTTT. Drawing the rest from reference TRBV25-1 and TRBJ1-1, the complete variable domain is EADIYQTPRYLVIGTGKKITLECSQTMGHDKMYWYQQDPGMELHLIHYSYGVNSTEKGDLSSESTVSRIRTEHFPLTLESARPSHTSQYLCASSETGGMTEAFFGQGTRLTVV.

The V call is TRBV5-6, the J call TRBJ2-1; perhaps TRBD2 as D (5 bases). Trimming took off 1 base at V and 2 bases at J, with 13 bases between the two ends. This CDR3 has 16 amino acids. The germline V gene encodes CDR1 SGHDT and CDR2 YYEEEE. CDR3 region: CASSLYSAAPYNEQFF. CDR3 nucleotides: TGTGCCAGCAGCTTGTATTCAGCGGCACCCTACAATGAGCAGTTCTTC.

The chain combines TRBV7-9 with TRBJ1-5, with D perhaps TRBD1 (6 bases). The CDR3 is 14 amino acids. V was shortened by 11 bases and J by 0 bases, with 14 bases between the two germline ends. Germline V gene sequence: CDR1 SEHNR, CDR2 FQNEAQ (reference sequence). The CDR3 bases are TGTGCCCTCGGTGCAGGGGATAGCAATCAGCCCCAGCATTTT. Its protein product is CALGAGDSNQPQHF.

The chain is built from TRBV2 and TRBJ1-3, with a possible D match to TRBD1 (5 bases). The CDR3 runs 14 residues. Germline loops: CDR1 SNHLY, CDR2 FYNNEI. V lost 3 bases and J 2 bases, leaving 8 bases between the germline ends. CDR3 region: CASSEGRAGNTIYF. In nucleotides, the CDR3 is TGTGCCAGCAGTGAGGGCAGGGCTGGAAACACCATATATTTT.

This rearrangement joins TRBV7-2 to TRBJ1-2; 7 bases agree with TRBD1. The germline CDR1 and CDR2 sequences are SGHTA and FQGNSA. V lost 5 bases, J lost 2 bases, and 2 bases stayed unmatched. This CDR3 has 13 residues. In DNA form, the CDR3 reads TGTGCCAGCAGCCGGGACAGAAACTATGGCTACACCTTC. It encodes CASSRDRNYGYTF.

The chain employs TRBV5-5 and TRBJ2-1; D may be TRBD2 (5 bases). This CDR3 contains 13 residues. Germline CDR1 reads SGHKS; CDR2 reads YYEKEE (reference sequence). V lost 1 base and J 9 bases, leaving 11 bases between the germline ends. Here the CDR3 DNA reads TGTGCCAGCAGCTTGCGAGGGCCCAGTGAGCAGTTCTTC. Its translation is CASSLRGPSEQFF.

V and J are TRBV5-1 and TRBJ1-4; a weak D match, TRBD1 (5 bases). Germline CDR1 is SGHRS and CDR2 is YFSETQ. Trimming left V 4 bases short and J 0 bases short, with 10 bases between. The CDR3 spans 15 residues. CDR3 in DNA: TGCGCCAGCAGCGGAACAGGAGCAACTAATGAAAAACTGTTTTTT. Encoded protein: CASSGTGATNEKLFF. Drawing the rest from reference TRBV5-1 and TRBJ1-4, the complete variable domain is KAGVTQTPRYLIKTRGQQVTLSCSPISGHRSVSWYQQTPGQGLQFLFEYFSETQRNKGNFPGRFSGRQFSNSRSEMNVSTLELGDSALYLCASSGTGATNEKLFFGSGTQLSVL.

This chain links TRBV7-9 with TRBJ2-7; D possibly corresponds to TRBD2 (5 bases). Germline-derived CDR1 and CDR2 are SEHNR and FQNEAQ (reference sequence). V lost 5 bases and J 4 bases, leaving 15 bases between the germline ends. The CDR3 extends over 14 amino acids. In DNA, the CDR3 is TGTGCCAGCAGCCGTCGGGGAGTCCCATACGAGCAGTACTTC. This codes for CASSRRGVPYEQYF.

This clone was recorded a few times. CDR3 amino acids: CASSYKGDGGQHF. The DNA for the CDR3 is TGTGCCAGCAGTTATAAGGGGGATGGTGGCCAGCATTTT. This chain links TRBV6-1 with TRBJ1-5; tentative D call: TRBD1 (6 bases). This CDR3 has 13 residues. With 5 bases removed from V and 12 bases from J, the gap between germline ends came to 17 bases. The germline V gene has CDR1 MNHNS and CDR2 SASEGT.

This clone was recorded a few times. V is TRBV7-9 and J is TRBJ2-7, with 8 bases fitting TRBD1. The CDR3 has 13 amino acids. Germline trimming cut 5 bases from V and 6 bases from J; bases unmatched to any gene: 6. The germline V gene has CDR1 SEHNR and CDR2 FQNEAQ (reference sequence). The CDR3 protein is CASSGWTGLEQYF. The CDR3 DNA is TGTGCCAGCAGCGGGTGGACAGGGCTCGAGCAGTACTTC.

This chain connects TRBV5-6 to TRBJ2-2, with a tentative D call TRBD2 (5 bases). V lost 4 bases, J lost 0 bases, and 13 bases lay in between. Germline CDR1 and CDR2: SGHDT and YYEEEE. CDR3 length equals 16 residues. The CDR3 reads CASSPGLKANTGELFF. For the CDR3, the DNA is TGTGCCAGCAGCCCTGGACTCAAGGCGAACACCGGGGAGCTGTTTTTT.

V and J are TRBV23-1 and TRBJ2-5; 16 positions match TRBD2. TRBV23-1 is given ORF status, its function remaining uncertain. The CDR3 extends over 17 amino acids. V shed 7 bases, J shed 4 bases, and the junction held 9 bases outside the gene matches. CDR3 sequence reads: CASTLPGLAGGLETQYF. As DNA, the CDR3 is TGCGCCAGCACCCTCCCGGGACTAGCGGGAGGGCTAGAGACCCAGTACTTC.